This T cell receptor beta chain was recorded in a study of blood T cell repertoires in COVID-19. Data came from immunoSEQ multiplex PCR; TCRdb stores just in-frame clones and leaves some out. The table records roughly 260,000 clones, about 87% of them present only once. V lost 6 bases, J lost 2 bases, and 7 bases stayed unmatched. There are 16 residues in the CDR3. Looked up from germline, CDR1 is SGHDN and CDR2 is FVKESK. This sequence originates from a man in his sixties who had recovered from COVID-19. The specimen sequenced was peripheral blood. This chain uses TRBV14 with TRBJ2-2; 9 bases map to TRBD1. The CDR3 DNA is TGTGCCAGCAGGCTTGACAGGGGGAAAAACACCGGGGAGCTGTTTTTT. Protein: CASRLDRGKNTGELFF.